This TCR beta chain was sequenced for a study of cytomegalovirus exposure and HLA in healthy donors. As for the study in general: The 100 to 150 validation repertoires matched the roughly 700 first-cohort repertoires in platform, a later analysis reported.

Generated by immunoSEQ multiplex PCR, the TCRdb table keeps only in-frame clones and is missing some. In the table there are more than 95,000 clones, around 89% of which are singletons. Per the germline V gene, CDR1 is ENHRY and CDR2 is SYGVKD. This CDR3 spans 15 amino acids. After removal of 3 bases from V and 4 bases from J, the junction contained 6 bases not matched to a gene. The sample taken for sequencing was PBMCs. The TCR comes from a young man in good health and CMV-seronegative. The rearrangement joins TRBV10-3 to TRBJ1-1; 9 nucleotides match TRBD1. In nucleotides, the CDR3 is TGTGCCATCAGTGACTATCTGGACAGGGGCACTGAAGCTTTCTTT. This sequence encodes CAISDYLDRGTEAFF.